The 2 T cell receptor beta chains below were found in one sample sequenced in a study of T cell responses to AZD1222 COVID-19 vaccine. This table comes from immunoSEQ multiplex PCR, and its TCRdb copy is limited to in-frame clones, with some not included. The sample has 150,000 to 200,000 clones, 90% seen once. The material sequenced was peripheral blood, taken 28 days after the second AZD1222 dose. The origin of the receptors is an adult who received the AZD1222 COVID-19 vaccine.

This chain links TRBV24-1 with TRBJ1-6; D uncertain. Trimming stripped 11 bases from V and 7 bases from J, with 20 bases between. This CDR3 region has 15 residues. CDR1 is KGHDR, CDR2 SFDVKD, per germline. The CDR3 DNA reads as TGTGCCAGTGAGACCGGCCTAAAGCGGAATTCACCCCTCCACTTT. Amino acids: CASETGLKRNSPLHF.

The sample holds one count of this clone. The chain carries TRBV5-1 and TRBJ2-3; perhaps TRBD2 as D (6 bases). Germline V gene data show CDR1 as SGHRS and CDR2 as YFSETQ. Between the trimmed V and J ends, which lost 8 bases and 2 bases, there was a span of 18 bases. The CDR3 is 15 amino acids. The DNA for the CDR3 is TGCGCCAGTAAGCCGACCGGGGGTGACACAGATACGCAGTATTTT. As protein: CASKPTGGDTDTQYF.